These T cell receptor beta chains were read from a single sample in a study of technical replicates of blood from several donors. The protocol was immunoSEQ multiplex PCR, while the TCRdb copy is restricted to in-frame clones and leaves out a portion. The sample lists about 70,000 clones; approximately 95% were seen once. Sequenced sample: T cells isolated from PBMCs. The receptors here all came from a human donor in good health. Each CDR3 is given with its conserved first and last residue. The D gene is left open where the match is weak. Size tells how often a clone was seen (once, few, many) or the class of an expanded clone, and some rows leave it out.

d_call: NA
v_call: TRBV6-1
j_call: TRBJ2-7
clone_size: NA
cdr3_aa: CASTGGQGTYEQYF
cdr3_nt: TGTGCCAGCACCGGGGGGCAGGGGACGTACGAGCAGTACTTC

d_call: TRBD1
v_call: TRBV13
j_call: TRBJ1-2
clone_size: once
cdr3_aa: CASSSTRRTGEDYYGYTF
cdr3_nt: TGTGCCAGCAGCTCTACTCGCCGGACAGGGGAGGATTACTATGGCTACACCTTC

d_call: TRBD1
v_call: TRBV7-9
j_call: TRBJ2-7
clone_size: NA
cdr3_aa: CASSLEGRGRDEQYF
cdr3_nt: TGTGCCAGCAGCTTAGAAGGCAGGGGGAGAGACGAGCAGTACTTC

d_call: TRBD1
v_call: TRBV28
j_call: TRBJ1-2
clone_size: NA
cdr3_aa: CARQVQGADTYGYTF
cdr3_nt: TGTGCCAGGCAGGTACAGGGGGCCGATACCTATGGCTACACCTTC

d_call: TRBD1
v_call: TRBV19
j_call: TRBJ1-4
clone_size: once
cdr3_aa: CASRKSWDRVNEKLFF
cdr3_nt: TGTGCCAGTAGGAAATCGTGGGACAGGGTAAATGAAAAACTGTTTTTT

d_call: NA
v_call: TRBV5-1
j_call: TRBJ1-2
clone_size: NA
cdr3_aa: CASSTGGNYGYTF
cdr3_nt: TGCGCCAGCAGTACAGGCGGTAACTATGGCTACACCTTC

d_call: TRBD1
v_call: TRBV19
j_call: TRBJ1-3
clone_size: NA
cdr3_aa: CASTGTASGNTIYF
cdr3_nt: TGTGCCAGCACCGGGACAGCCTCTGGAAACACCATATATTTT

d_call: NA
v_call: TRBV7-9
j_call: TRBJ2-5
clone_size: NA
cdr3_aa: CASTLREGQETQYF
cdr3_nt: TGTGCCAGCACCCTCCGGGAAGGTCAAGAGACCCAGTACTTC

d_call: TRBD1
v_call: TRBV28
j_call: TRBJ2-4
clone_size: once
cdr3_aa: CATLGTVAKNIQYF
cdr3_nt: TGTGCCACCCTCGGGACAGTGGCCAAAAACATTCAGTACTTC

d_call: NA
v_call: TRBV15
j_call: TRBJ2-7
clone_size: NA
cdr3_aa: CATSRGGIESYEQYF
cdr3_nt: TGTGCCACCAGCAGAGGAGGGATTGAGTCCTACGAGCAGTACTTC

d_call: TRBD2
v_call: TRBV7-9
j_call: TRBJ2-7
clone_size: NA
cdr3_aa: CASRGLANEQYF
cdr3_nt: TGTGCCAGCCGGGGACTAGCGAACGAGCAGTACTTC

d_call: TRBD2
v_call: TRBV10-3
j_call: TRBJ2-2
clone_size: NA
cdr3_aa: CAISAWTSGIGSTGELFF
cdr3_nt: TGTGCCATCAGTGCGTGGACTAGCGGGATAGGTAGCACCGGGGAGCTGTTTTTT

d_call: TRBD2
v_call: TRBV10-3
j_call: TRBJ2-1
clone_size: NA
cdr3_aa: CAITPGLAGGSNEQFF
cdr3_nt: TGTGCCATCACCCCGGGACTAGCGGGGGGGTCGAATGAGCAGTTCTTC

d_call: NA
v_call: TRBV7-9
j_call: TRBJ1-1
clone_size: NA
cdr3_aa: CASSSGSGSKGSAEAFF
cdr3_nt: TGTGCCAGCAGCTCAGGATCTGGGTCCAAAGGTAGCGCTGAAGCTTTCTTT

d_call: NA
v_call: TRBV29-1
j_call: TRBJ1-2
clone_size: few
cdr3_aa: CSADRGYGYTF
cdr3_nt: TGCAGCGCCGACAGAGGCTATGGCTACACCTTC

d_call: TRBD1
v_call: TRBV15
j_call: TRBJ2-6
clone_size: once
cdr3_aa: CATSGGDRTYSGANVLTF
cdr3_nt: TGTGCCACCAGCGGCGGGGACAGGACCTACTCTGGGGCCAACGTCCTGACTTTC

d_call: TRBD2
v_call: TRBV4-1
j_call: TRBJ2-1
clone_size: NA
cdr3_aa: CASSQDGGLANYNEQFF
cdr3_nt: TGCGCCAGCAGCCAAGATGGAGGACTAGCGAACTACAATGAGCAGTTCTTC

d_call: NA
v_call: TRBV11-2
j_call: TRBJ1-1
clone_size: NA
cdr3_aa: CASSLEGGTEAFF
cdr3_nt: TGTGCCAGCAGCTTAGAAGGGGGCACTGAAGCTTTCTTT

d_call: TRBD2
v_call: TRBV27
j_call: TRBJ2-5
clone_size: NA
cdr3_aa: CASSLGGSGTQETQYF
cdr3_nt: TGTGCCAGCAGTCTCGGTGGTAGCGGGACCCAAGAGACCCAGTACTTC

d_call: NA
v_call: TRBV7-8
j_call: TRBJ2-7
clone_size: NA
cdr3_aa: CASSLAESSHEQYF
cdr3_nt: TGTGCCAGCAGCCTAGCTGAGTCAAGTCACGAGCAGTACTTC

d_call: NA
v_call: TRBV28
j_call: TRBJ1-4
clone_size: NA
cdr3_aa: CASSWTVYMPNEKLFF
cdr3_nt: TGTGCCAGCAGTTGGACAGTTTATATGCCTAATGAAAAACTGTTTTTT

d_call: NA
v_call: TRBV11-3
j_call: TRBJ2-3
clone_size: NA
cdr3_aa: CASSLGVYSTDTQYF
cdr3_nt: TGTGCCAGCAGCTTGGGAGTTTATTCCACAGATACGCAGTATTTT

d_call: TRBD2
v_call: TRBV5-4
j_call: TRBJ2-3
clone_size: NA
cdr3_aa: CASSLGGESQYF
cdr3_nt: TGTGCCAGCAGCCTTGGGGGGGAATCGCAGTATTTT

d_call: NA
v_call: TRBV25-1
j_call: TRBJ2-2
clone_size: NA
cdr3_aa: CASSEGLPNTGELFF
cdr3_nt: TGTGCCAGCAGTGAGGGACTTCCGAACACCGGGGAGCTGTTTTTT

d_call: TRBD1
v_call: TRBV2
j_call: TRBJ1-5
clone_size: NA
cdr3_aa: CASSASRTGGSGSNQPQHF
cdr3_nt: TGTGCCAGCAGTGCATCTCGGACAGGGGGCAGCGGTAGCAATCAGCCCCAGCATTTT

d_call: TRBD2
v_call: TRBV9
j_call: TRBJ2-7
clone_size: NA
cdr3_aa: CASSVGTSVFYEQYF
cdr3_nt: TGTGCCAGCAGCGTAGGGACTAGCGTTTTCTACGAGCAGTACTTC

d_call: NA
v_call: TRBV4-2
j_call: TRBJ2-7
clone_size: NA
cdr3_aa: CASSHGQGGGRQDEQYF
cdr3_nt: TGTGCCAGCAGCCATGGACAGGGAGGGGGCCGGCAGGACGAGCAGTACTTC

d_call: TRBD1
v_call: TRBV2
j_call: TRBJ1-5
clone_size: once
cdr3_aa: CASSIGQGARQPQHF
cdr3_nt: TGTGCCAGCAGTATAGGACAGGGGGCAAGACAGCCCCAGCATTTT

d_call: NA
v_call: TRBV7-6
j_call: TRBJ1-3
clone_size: few
cdr3_aa: CASSRVGNTIYF
cdr3_nt: TGTGCCAGCTCCAGGGTTGGAAACACCATATATTTT

d_call: NA
v_call: TRBV6-5
j_call: TRBJ1-5
clone_size: NA
cdr3_aa: CASSYGTPTGNQPQHF
cdr3_nt: TGTGCCAGCAGTTATGGGACACCCACAGGGAATCAGCCCCAGCATTTT

d_call: NA
v_call: TRBV7-9
j_call: TRBJ1-4
clone_size: NA
cdr3_aa: CASSTRTEPTNEKLFF
cdr3_nt: TGTGCCAGCAGCACCCGGACAGAACCAACTAATGAAAAACTGTTTTTT

d_call: NA
v_call: TRBV14
j_call: TRBJ2-7
clone_size: NA
cdr3_aa: CASSHPAGSYEQYF
cdr3_nt: TGTGCCAGCAGCCACCCGGCAGGATCCTACGAGCAGTACTTC

d_call: NA
v_call: TRBV11-3
j_call: TRBJ2-3
clone_size: NA
cdr3_aa: CASSSPGVDTQYF
cdr3_nt: TGTGCCAGCAGCAGCCCGGGGGTAGATACGCAGTATTTT

d_call: NA
v_call: TRBV29-1
j_call: TRBJ1-1
clone_size: NA
cdr3_aa: CSVTLVGHSTEAFF
cdr3_nt: TGCAGCGTTACGTTGGTTGGGCATAGCACTGAAGCTTTCTTT

d_call: NA
v_call: TRBV6-6
j_call: TRBJ1-3
clone_size: NA
cdr3_aa: CASSYSTGSGNTIYF
cdr3_nt: TGTGCCAGCAGTTACTCGACGGGCTCTGGAAACACCATATATTTT

d_call: NA
v_call: TRBV9
j_call: TRBJ2-7
clone_size: once
cdr3_aa: CASSAGSKSSYEQYF
cdr3_nt: TGTGCCAGCAGCGCGGGGTCAAAAAGCTCCTACGAGCAGTACTTC

d_call: NA
v_call: TRBV5-4
j_call: TRBJ2-7
clone_size: NA
cdr3_aa: CASSSGLSYEQYF
cdr3_nt: TGTGCCAGCAGCTCGGGACTTTCCTACGAGCAGTACTTC

d_call: TRBD1
v_call: TRBV5-1
j_call: TRBJ2-1
clone_size: NA
cdr3_aa: CASSLGGSRDNEQFF
cdr3_nt: TGCGCCAGCAGCTTAGGGGGCAGCAGGGACAATGAGCAGTTCTTC

d_call: TRBD1
v_call: TRBV5-1
j_call: TRBJ1-2
clone_size: NA
cdr3_aa: CASSRDRLNYGYTF
cdr3_nt: TGCGCCAGCAGCCGGGACAGGCTAAACTATGGCTACACCTTC

d_call: TRBD1
v_call: TRBV29-1
j_call: TRBJ1-2
clone_size: NA
cdr3_aa: CSVEDVPTGSGGYTF
cdr3_nt: TGCAGCGTTGAAGATGTACCGACAGGGTCAGGAGGCTACACCTTC

d_call: TRBD1
v_call: TRBV4-1
j_call: TRBJ1-2
clone_size: NA
cdr3_aa: CASSQDLGGVLGYTF
cdr3_nt: TGCGCCAGCAGCCAAGACTTAGGGGGCGTGCTTGGCTACACCTTC